Presented here are 6 T cell receptor beta chains from one specimen sequenced in a study of cytomegalovirus exposure and HLA in healthy donors. The PCR had 60 Vbeta and 13 Jbeta primers. TCRdb keeps only in-frame clones here, not all; method: immunoSEQ multiplex PCR. The data show roughly 160,000 clones, with roughly 80% seen just once and 9.5% to 10% held by the top ten. Material: PBMCs. The receptors here all came from a man younger than 35 in good health and CMV-seropositive.

The rearrangement joins TRBV29-1 to TRBJ2-5, with a possible D match to TRBD1 (6 bases). This CDR3 has 13 residues. From germline, CDR1 is SQVTM and CDR2 ANQGSEA. V was trimmed by 4 bases and J by 5 bases, leaving 14 bases between them. CDR3 loop: CSVAQGSVETQYF. Here the CDR3 DNA reads TGCAGCGTTGCCCAGGGGTCGGTCGAGACCCAGTACTTC.

The chain employs TRBV18 and TRBJ1-3, with D perhaps matching TRBD1 (5 bases). Per the germline V gene, CDR1 is KGHSH and CDR2 is LQKENI. The V end was cut by 3 bases, the J end by 0 bases, with 12 bases between. The length of the CDR3 is 16 residues. This CDR3 reads CASSPGRPISGNTIYF. CDR3 nucleotide sequence: TGTGCCAGCTCACCGGGGCGACCGATCTCTGGAAACACCATATATTTT.

The chain links TRBV4-3 to TRBJ2-7; D is possibly TRBD2 (6 bases). This CDR3 has 17 amino acids. The V gene's germline CDR1 is LGHNA and CDR2 YSLEER. Trimming removed 1 base from V and 2 bases from J, with 18 bases in between. The CDR3 sequence: CASSQGRGDWQPYEQYF. The CDR3 DNA is TGCGCCAGCAGCCAAGGTCGAGGGGACTGGCAACCCTACGAGCAGTACTTC.

This clone occurred once. This chain connects TRBV19 to TRBJ1-1; D is ambiguous. Germline loops: CDR1 LNHDA, CDR2 SQIVND (reference sequence). Between the trimmed V and J ends, which lost 5 bases and 3 bases, there was a span of 13 bases. The CDR3 loop spans 14 amino acids. This CDR3 is CASSPLYADTEAFF. In DNA form, the CDR3 reads TGTGCCAGTAGTCCGCTTTACGCGGACACTGAAGCTTTCTTT.

The chain employs TRBV28 and TRBJ1-2; possible D gene TRBD1, 6 bases. Germline V gene sequence: CDR1 MDHEN, CDR2 SYDVKM. Trimming stripped 2 bases from V and 4 bases from J, with 11 bases between. There are 14 residues in the CDR3. The CDR3 bases are TGTGCCAGCAGTTTAGACAGGAGGCCCTATGGCTACACCTTC. Protein sequence: CASSLDRRPYGYTF.

J is TRBJ2-2 and V is TRBV6-5; tentative D call: TRBD1 (6 bases). The CDR3 length is 15 residues. Between the trimmed V and J ends, which lost 1 base and 4 bases, there was a span of 10 bases. In germline, CDR1 is MNHEY, CDR2 SVGAGI. The CDR3 sequence is CASSYLGAVTGELFF. CDR3 sequence (DNA): TGTGCCAGCAGTTACTTGGGGGCAGTCACCGGGGAGCTGTTTTTT.